Sequencing of this T cell receptor (beta chain) was carried out in a study of early T cells in non-severe SARS-CoV-2 infection. About the research overall: Sequencing was performed on bulk RNA from unsorted whole blood, leaving chains unpaired.

V lost 3 bases and J 2 bases, leaving 15 bases between the germline ends. Germline V gives CDR1 SGHAT, CDR2 FQNNGV. The CDR3 totals 16 residues. Study-wide points: CD4 and private specificities were missed by VDJdb matching, which favored anti-spike CD8 responses.

As part of library construction, unique molecular identifiers were attached to individual cDNA molecules. TCRdb recomputed calls from the 5' RACE reads with MiXCR, one row per CDR3 protein. The repertoire includes tens of thousands of distinct CDR3 sequences, 5.7% of them detected once, and under 6% sits in the top ten. This clonotype was observed a few times. What it binds is not known. The sequence came from an adult who was a healthcare worker with PCR-confirmed SARS-CoV-2 infection or an uninfected control (not recorded which). The chain links TRBV11-2 to TRBJ2-3; D is unclear. The sample taken for sequencing was whole blood. CDR3 amino acids: CASSFSVSPSTDTQYF. For the CDR3, the DNA is TGTGCCAGCAGCTTTAGTGTGAGTCCCTCCACAGATACGCAGTATTTT.